A selection of T cell receptor beta chains follows, all from one sample in a study of shared clonotypes between healthy human individuals. Method: immunoSEQ multiplex PCR; TCRdb's copy keeps in-frame clones and lacks some. The table shows over 700,000 clones, with roughly 72% occurring only once. Material: memory CD4+ T cells sorted from blood. The receptors originated from a woman in her twenties or thirties in good health. Each CDR3 is given with its conserved first and last residue. A D gene is named only where the DNA matches it firmly. Clone size appears in some rows only: once, few, many, or a class for an expanded clone.

size	D	J	V	CDR3	DNA
few	TRBD1	TRBJ1-3	TRBV7-2	CASSSVTGGTGNTIYF	TGTGCCAGCAGCTCGGTAACAGGGGGTACTGGAAACACCATATATTTT
-	-	TRBJ2-7	TRBV2	CAVGRDEQYF	TGTGCCGTTGGACGAGACGAGCAGTACTTC
-	-	TRBJ1-3	TRBV28	CASSSPQATGNTIYF	TGTGCCAGCAGTTCCCCACAGGCTACTGGAAACACCATATATTTT
once	TRBD1	TRBJ1-2	TRBV5-6	CASSFGDRGYGYTF	TGTGCCAGCAGTTTCGGGGACAGGGGTTATGGCTACACCTTC
once	-	TRBJ1-5	TRBV10-2	CASSDRQRLSNQPQHF	TGCGCCAGCAGCGATAGACAGAGGTTAAGCAATCAGCCCCAGCATTTT
-	TRBD2	TRBJ2-1	TRBV7-9	CASRRLASNEQFF	TGTGCCAGCAGAAGACTAGCGAGCAATGAGCAGTTCTTC
once	TRBD2	TRBJ2-3	TRBV6-1	CASRAGLSTDTQYF	TGTGCCAGCAGAGCGGGACTCAGCACAGATACGCAGTATTTT
once	-	TRBJ1-1	TRBV14	CASSQVGGKAFF	TGTGCCAGCAGCCAAGTCGGGGGTAAGGCTTTCTTT
-	-	TRBJ1-1	TRBV18	CASSPPMAAPTTEAFF	TGTGCCAGCTCACCACCGATGGCAGCCCCCACCACTGAAGCTTTCTTT
-	-	TRBJ1-5	TRBV5-6	CASSLGREVIQPQHF	TGTGCCAGCAGCTTGGGTCGGGAGGTGATTCAGCCCCAGCATTTT
-	-	TRBJ2-7	TRBV18	CASSTRGTPYEQYF	TGTGCCAGCTCAACAAGAGGGACTCCCTACGAGCAGTACTTC
many	-	TRBJ2-7	TRBV25-1	CASSESVDSYEQYF	TGTGCCAGCAGTGAATCGGTAGATTCCTACGAGCAGTACTTC
-	-	TRBJ1-1	TRBV18	CASSSVNTEAFF	TGTGCCAGCTCATCAGTGAACACTGAAGCTTTCTTT
-	-	TRBJ1-2	TRBV7-8	CASSLVTNYGYTF	TGTGCCAGCAGCCTGGTGACTAACTATGGCTACACCTTC
-	-	TRBJ2-3	TRBV11-1	CASSLAGDHTDTQYF	TGTGCCAGCAGCTTAGCGGGCGACCACACAGATACGCAGTATTTT
once	TRBD2	TRBJ2-3	TRBV11-2	CASSLASGSRTDTQYF	TGTGCCAGCAGCTTAGCTAGCGGCAGTCGCACAGATACGCAGTATTTT
few	-	TRBJ1-5	TRBV30	CAWNVGVGQPQHF	TGTGCCTGGAACGTGGGGGTAGGTCAGCCCCAGCATTTT
many	-	TRBJ1-1	TRBV11-1	CASSTQRDTEAFF	TGTGCCAGCAGCACTCAGAGGGACACTGAAGCTTTCTTT
-	TRBD1	TRBJ2-7	TRBV19	CASSKGQGYEQYF	TGTGCCAGTAGCAAGGGACAGGGCTACGAGCAGTACTTC
-	TRBD1	TRBJ2-4	TRBV28	CASRPPGQGNIQYF	TGTGCCAGCAGACCTCCGGGACAGGGGAACATTCAGTACTTC
-	TRBD2	TRBJ2-7	TRBV27	CASSFRLAGEYEQYF	TGTGCCAGCAGTTTTAGGCTAGCGGGTGAATACGAGCAGTACTTC
-	TRBD1	TRBJ1-1	TRBV27	CASRKTFEDRAGAFF	TGTGCCAGCAGGAAAACTTTCGAAGACAGGGCTGGAGCTTTCTTT
-	-	TRBJ2-1	TRBV7-2	CASSRRAGRNSYNEQFF	TGTGCCAGCAGCCGCAGAGCCGGGAGAAACTCCTACAATGAGCAGTTCTTC
few	TRBD1	TRBJ1-5	TRBV19	CASSTIDRGSNQPQHF	TGTGCCAGTAGTACCATCGACAGGGGGAGCAATCAGCCCCAGCATTTT
-	-	TRBJ2-1	TRBV28	CASSLYSEQFF	TGTGCCAGCAGTCTTTACAGTGAGCAGTTCTTC
-	-	TRBJ2-3	TRBV7-2	CASSLRQGTDTQYF	TGTGCCAGCAGCCTTCGACAGGGCACAGATACGCAGTATTTT
-	-	TRBJ2-5	TRBV29-1	CSSSPSQETQYF	TGCAGTTCATCGCCGTCCCAAGAGACCCAGTACTTC
-	-	TRBJ1-1	TRBV2	CASMRQEVNTEAFF	TGTGCCAGCATGAGGCAGGAGGTGAACACTGAAGCTTTCTTT
-	-	TRBJ1-5	TRBV30	CAWSRTMRNQPQHF	TGTGCCTGGAGTCGCACGATGCGGAATCAGCCCCAGCATTTT
-	-	TRBJ2-1	TRBV6-6	CASSRGLNNEQFF	TGTGCCAGCAGTCGAGGTCTGAACAATGAGCAGTTCTTC
-	-	TRBJ1-2	TRBV6-5	CASSYNPNYGYTF	TGTGCCAGCAGTTACAACCCTAACTATGGCTACACCTTC
-	TRBD1	TRBJ1-5	TRBV28	CASSHRGGGDQPQHF	TGTGCCAGCAGTCACAGGGGCGGGGGGGATCAGCCCCAGCATTTT
-	-	TRBJ2-1	TRBV5-1	CASSLAQGVEGEQFF	TGCGCCAGCAGCTTGGCACAGGGCGTGGAGGGTGAGCAGTTCTTC
few	-	TRBJ1-1	TRBV27	CASSSRVLNTEAFF	TGTGCCAGCAGTTCCAGGGTCCTGAACACTGAAGCTTTCTTT
-	TRBD2	TRBJ2-1	TRBV5-6	CASSLYSLAGESKVFF	TGTGCCAGCAGCTTGTATTCGCTAGCGGGAGAAAGCAAGGTGTTCTTC
-	TRBD2	TRBJ2-7	TRBV7-8	CASSLALAGYEQYF	TGTGCCAGCAGCTTAGCCCTAGCGGGATATGAGCAGTACTTC
-	-	TRBJ2-7	TRBV15	CATSRERVEPSSYEQYF	TGTGCCACCAGCAGAGAAAGGGTGGAGCCGAGCTCCTACGAGCAGTACTTC
-	-	TRBJ2-1	TRBV28	CASSLDISSYNEQFF	TGTGCCAGCAGCTTAGACATCAGCTCCTACAATGAGCAGTTCTTC
-	TRBD1	TRBJ2-1	TRBV6-4	CASSDTPGQYNNEQFF	TGTGCCAGCAGTGACACCCCGGGACAGTACAACAATGAGCAGTTCTTC